The clone carrying this T cell receptor (beta chain) was detected ten times or more. The antigen is unknown. The data derive from a study of T cells after yellow fever vaccination. Study-level findings and limits: Although the secondary response was weaker, it peaked faster, at day 5 versus 15.

Template-switching 5'RACE yielded the TCR cDNA; a universal primer site and UMIs were added in the process. Via MiXCR, TCRdb re-called the 5' RACE reads, giving one row per CDR3 protein. The table records about 340,000 distinct CDR3 sequences, 3.5% to 4.5% of them present only once. The source of this sequence is a man between 18 and 29 years old who received the YFV17D yellow fever vaccine. Sequencing was performed on PBMCs, taken 5 days after the yellow fever booster vaccination.

CDR3 in DNA: TGCAGTGCTATTACAGGGTTGCCCTACAATGAGCAGTTCTTC. It yields the protein CSAITGLPYNEQFF. The rearrangement uses TRBV20-1 and TRBJ2-1; TRBD1 might be the D (6 bases). Germline values: CDR1 DFQATT, CDR2 SNEGSKA (reference sequence). The V end lost 4 bases, the J end lost 2 bases, and 12 bases lay between the germline ends. This CDR3 is 14 amino acids long.